Included here is one T cell receptor (beta chain) sequence, with context. CDR1 and CDR2 from the germline V gene are MNHNS and SASEGT. The V and J ends lost 1 base and 5 bases, in that order; junction bases with no gene match: 4. The CDR3 loop spans 14 amino acids. Libraries were prepared by immunoSEQ multiplex PCR; TCRdb keeps only in-frame clonotypes and omits some of them. The sample yields approximately 130,000 clones, roughly 80% seen once. The sample is drawn from a study of blood T cell repertoires in COVID-19. The sample comprised PBMCs or T cells enriched from blood (not recorded which). This rearrangement joins TRBV6-1 to TRBJ2-5; TRBD2 matches 7 bases. The receptor comes from a man aged 25-45 years who had recovered from COVID-19. The CDR3 nucleotides read TGTGCCAGCAGTGAAGGGGGGGGATGGGAGACCCAGTACTTC. Its translation is CASSEGGGWETQYF.